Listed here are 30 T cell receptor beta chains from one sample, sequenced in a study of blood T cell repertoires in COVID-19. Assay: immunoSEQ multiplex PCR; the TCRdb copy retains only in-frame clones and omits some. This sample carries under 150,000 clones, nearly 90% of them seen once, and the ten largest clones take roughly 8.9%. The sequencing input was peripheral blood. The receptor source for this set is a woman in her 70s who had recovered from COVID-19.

Here the CDR3 reads CASSLELAGGRYEQYF. CDR3 bases: TGTGCCAGCAGCTTAGAGCTAGCGGGAGGGCGATACGAGCAGTACTTC. The chain employs TRBV7-2 and TRBJ2-7; 12 positions match TRBD2. The V gene end was trimmed by 1 base and the J gene end by 4 bases; junction bases not matched to a gene: 5. Germline V gene sequence: CDR1 SGHTA, CDR2 FQGNSA. The CDR3 length is 16 residues.

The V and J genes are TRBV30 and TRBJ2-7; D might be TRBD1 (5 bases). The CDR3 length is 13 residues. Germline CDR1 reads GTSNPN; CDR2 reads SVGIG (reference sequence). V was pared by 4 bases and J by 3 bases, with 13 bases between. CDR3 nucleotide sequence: TGTGCCTGGAACAAACAGGAAGGCTACGAGCAGTACTTC. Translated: CAWNKQEGYEQYF.

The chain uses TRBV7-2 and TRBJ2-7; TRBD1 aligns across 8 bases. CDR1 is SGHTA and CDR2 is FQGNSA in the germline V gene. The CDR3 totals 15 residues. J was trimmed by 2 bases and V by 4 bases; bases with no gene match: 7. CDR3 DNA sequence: TGTGCCAGCAGCTATGGGACAGGAGGGACCTACGAGCAGTACTTC. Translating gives CASSYGTGGTYEQYF.

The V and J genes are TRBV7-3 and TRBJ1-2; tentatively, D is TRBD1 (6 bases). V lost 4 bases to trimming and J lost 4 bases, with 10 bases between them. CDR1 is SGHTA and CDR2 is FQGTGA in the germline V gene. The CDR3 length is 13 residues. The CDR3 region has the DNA TGTGCCAGCAGCTCAGGGGTTGGCTATGGCTACACCTTC. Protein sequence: CASSSGVGYGYTF.

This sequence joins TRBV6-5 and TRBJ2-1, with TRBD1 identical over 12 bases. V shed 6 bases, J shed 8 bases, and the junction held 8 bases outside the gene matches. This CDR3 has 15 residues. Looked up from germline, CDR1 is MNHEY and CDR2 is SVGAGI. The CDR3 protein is CASRRGTGGFYEQFF. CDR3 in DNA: TGTGCCAGCAGGAGGGGGACAGGGGGCTTTTATGAGCAGTTCTTC.

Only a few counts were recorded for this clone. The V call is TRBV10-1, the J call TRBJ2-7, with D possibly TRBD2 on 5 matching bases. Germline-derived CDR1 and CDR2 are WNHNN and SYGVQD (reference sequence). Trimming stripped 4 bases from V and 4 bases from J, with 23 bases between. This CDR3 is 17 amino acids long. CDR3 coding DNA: TGCGCCAGCAGTGGCCCTGACGGGGAGAGAAGCTTTTACGAGCAGTACTTC. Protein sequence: CASSGPDGERSFYEQYF.

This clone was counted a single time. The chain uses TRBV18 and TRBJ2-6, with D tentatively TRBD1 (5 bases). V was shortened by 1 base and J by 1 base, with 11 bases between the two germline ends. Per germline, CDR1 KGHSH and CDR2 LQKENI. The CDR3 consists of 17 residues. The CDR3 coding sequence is TGTGCCAGCTCACCACTGGGCCAGGGATCTGGGGCCAACGTCCTGACTTTC. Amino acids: CASSPLGQGSGANVLTF.

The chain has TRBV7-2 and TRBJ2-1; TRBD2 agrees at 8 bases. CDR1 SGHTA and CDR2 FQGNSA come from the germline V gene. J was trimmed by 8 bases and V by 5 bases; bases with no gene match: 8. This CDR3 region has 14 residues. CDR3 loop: CASSPGPSGYEQFF. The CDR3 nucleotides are TGTGCCAGCAGCCCGGGGCCTAGCGGGTATGAGCAGTTCTTC.

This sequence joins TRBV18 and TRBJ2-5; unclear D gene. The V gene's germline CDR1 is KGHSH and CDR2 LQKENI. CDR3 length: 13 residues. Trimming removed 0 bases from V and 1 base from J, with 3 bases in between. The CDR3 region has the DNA TGTGCCAGCTCACCACCTATCCAAGAGACCCAGTACTTC. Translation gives CASSPPIQETQYF.

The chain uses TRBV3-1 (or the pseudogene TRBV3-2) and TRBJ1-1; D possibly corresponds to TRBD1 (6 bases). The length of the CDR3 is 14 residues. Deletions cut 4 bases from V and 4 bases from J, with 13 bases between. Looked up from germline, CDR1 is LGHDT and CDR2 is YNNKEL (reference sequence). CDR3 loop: CASSLQGGGTEAFF. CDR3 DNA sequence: TGTGCCAGCAGCCTACAAGGGGGGGGCACTGAAGCTTTCTTT.

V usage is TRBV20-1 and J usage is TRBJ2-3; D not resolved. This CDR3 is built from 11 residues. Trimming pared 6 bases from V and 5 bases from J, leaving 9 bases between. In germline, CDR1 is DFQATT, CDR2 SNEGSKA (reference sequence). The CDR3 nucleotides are TGCAGTGCCCCGGTTGGAGATACGCAGTATTTT. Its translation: CSAPVGDTQYF.

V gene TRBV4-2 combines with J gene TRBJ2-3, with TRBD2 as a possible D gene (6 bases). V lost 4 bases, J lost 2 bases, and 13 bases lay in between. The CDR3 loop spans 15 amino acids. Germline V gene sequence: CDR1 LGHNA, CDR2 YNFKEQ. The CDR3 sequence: CASSPQIAATDTQYF. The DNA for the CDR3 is TGTGCCAGCAGCCCCCAGATAGCGGCCACAGATACGCAGTATTTT.

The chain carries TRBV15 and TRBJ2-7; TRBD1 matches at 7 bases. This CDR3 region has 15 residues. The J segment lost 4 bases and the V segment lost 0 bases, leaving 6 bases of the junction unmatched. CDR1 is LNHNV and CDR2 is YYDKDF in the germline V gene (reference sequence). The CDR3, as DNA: TGTGCCACCAGCAGAGATGCGAGACAGGGATACGAGCAGTACTTC. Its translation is CATSRDARQGYEQYF.

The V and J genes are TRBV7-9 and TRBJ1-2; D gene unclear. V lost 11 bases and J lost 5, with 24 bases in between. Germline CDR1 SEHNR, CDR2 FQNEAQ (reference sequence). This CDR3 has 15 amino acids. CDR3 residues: CAGVHQEGFQYGYTF. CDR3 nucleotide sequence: TGTGCCGGCGTCCACCAAGAGGGTTTTCAGTATGGCTACACCTTC.

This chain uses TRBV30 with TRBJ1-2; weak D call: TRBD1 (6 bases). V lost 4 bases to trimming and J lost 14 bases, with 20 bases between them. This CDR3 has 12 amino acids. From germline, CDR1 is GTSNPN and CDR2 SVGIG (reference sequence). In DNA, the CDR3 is TGTGCCTGGACCCGGGACACCAAAGCAGGAACCTTC. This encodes CAWTRDTKAGTF.

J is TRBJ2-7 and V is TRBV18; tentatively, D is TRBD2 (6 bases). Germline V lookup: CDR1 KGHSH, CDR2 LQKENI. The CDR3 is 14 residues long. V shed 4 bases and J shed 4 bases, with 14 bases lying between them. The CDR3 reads CASSRNGGRYEQYF. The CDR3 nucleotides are TGTGCCAGCTCACGGAACGGGGGAAGGTACGAGCAGTACTTC.

This chain's CDR3 is CASSLNQRGGTGELFF. CDR3 DNA sequence: TGTGCCAGCAGTTTAAACCAGCGGGGGGGCACCGGGGAGCTGTTTTTT. The chain recombines TRBV27 with TRBJ2-2; 10 positions agree with TRBD2. This CDR3 has 16 residues. The V gene end was trimmed by 2 bases and the J gene end by 4 bases; junction bases not matched to a gene: 4. Germline lookup yields CDR1 MNHEY and CDR2 SMNVEV (reference sequence).

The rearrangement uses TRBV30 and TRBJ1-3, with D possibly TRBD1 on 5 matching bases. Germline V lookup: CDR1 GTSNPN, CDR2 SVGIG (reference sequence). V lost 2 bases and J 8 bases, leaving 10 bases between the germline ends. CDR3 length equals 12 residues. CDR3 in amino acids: CAWSLRGDTIYF. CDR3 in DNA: TGTGCCTGGAGTCTCCGGGGGGACACCATATATTTT.

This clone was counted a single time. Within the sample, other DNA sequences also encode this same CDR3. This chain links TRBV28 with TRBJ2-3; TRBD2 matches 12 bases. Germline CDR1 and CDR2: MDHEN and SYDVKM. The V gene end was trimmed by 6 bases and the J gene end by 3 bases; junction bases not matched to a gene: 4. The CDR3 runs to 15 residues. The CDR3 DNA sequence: TGTGCCAGCAGCCTCACTAGCGGGGGGACAGATACGCAGTATTTT. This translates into CASSLTSGGTDTQYF.

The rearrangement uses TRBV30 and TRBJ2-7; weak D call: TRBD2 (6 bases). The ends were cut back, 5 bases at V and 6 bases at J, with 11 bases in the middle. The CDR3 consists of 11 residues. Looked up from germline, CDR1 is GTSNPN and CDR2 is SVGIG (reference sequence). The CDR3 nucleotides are TGTGCCTGGCGGGAGCCGGGCGAGCAGTACTTC. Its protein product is CAWREPGEQYF.

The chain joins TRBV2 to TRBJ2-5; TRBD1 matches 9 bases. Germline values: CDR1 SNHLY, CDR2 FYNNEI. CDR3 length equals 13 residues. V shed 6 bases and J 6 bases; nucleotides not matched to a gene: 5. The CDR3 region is CASRNRGPQTQYF. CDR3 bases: TGTGCCAGCAGAAACAGGGGGCCCCAGACCCAGTACTTC.

The CDR3: CASSIEGLRRDEQFF. CDR3 in DNA: TGTGCCAGTAGTATTGAAGGTCTCCGGAGGGATGAGCAGTTCTTC. The chain uses TRBV19 and TRBJ2-1; perhaps TRBD2 as D (6 bases). CDR1 and CDR2 (germline): LNHDA, SQIVND (reference sequence). V lost 3 bases and J 8 bases, leaving 17 bases between the germline ends. The length of the CDR3 is 15 residues.

The CDR3 spells CASSDPGGPWGEQFF. In nucleotides, the CDR3 is TGTGCCAGCAGCGATCCGGGGGGGCCTTGGGGTGAGCAGTTCTTC. The chain combines TRBV9 with TRBJ2-1; 8 bases align to TRBD2. Looked up from germline, CDR1 is SGDLS and CDR2 is YYNGEE. This CDR3 spans 15 amino acids. V was clipped by 3 bases and J by 9 bases; unmatched bases: 11.

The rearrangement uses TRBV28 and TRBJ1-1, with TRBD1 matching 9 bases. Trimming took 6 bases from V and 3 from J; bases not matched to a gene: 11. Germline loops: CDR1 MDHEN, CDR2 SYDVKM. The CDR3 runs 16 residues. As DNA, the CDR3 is TGTGCCAGCAGAACAGGGGGCGCGGCCGGGGACACTGAAGCTTTCTTT. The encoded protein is CASRTGGAAGDTEAFF.

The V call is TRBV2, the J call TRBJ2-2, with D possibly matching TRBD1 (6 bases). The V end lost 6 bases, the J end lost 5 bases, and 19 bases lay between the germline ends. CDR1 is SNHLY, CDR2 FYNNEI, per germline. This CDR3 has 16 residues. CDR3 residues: CASRLSTGIMTGELFF. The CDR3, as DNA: TGTGCCAGCAGGTTAAGTACAGGGATCATGACCGGGGAGCTGTTTTTT.

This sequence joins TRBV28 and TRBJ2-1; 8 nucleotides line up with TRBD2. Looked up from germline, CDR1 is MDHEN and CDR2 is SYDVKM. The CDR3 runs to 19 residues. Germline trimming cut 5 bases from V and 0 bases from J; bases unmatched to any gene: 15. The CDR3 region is CASSGPPPGGTSSYNEQFF. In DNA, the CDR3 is TGTGCCAGCAGTGGTCCGCCGCCGGGGGGGACGAGCTCCTACAATGAGCAGTTCTTC.

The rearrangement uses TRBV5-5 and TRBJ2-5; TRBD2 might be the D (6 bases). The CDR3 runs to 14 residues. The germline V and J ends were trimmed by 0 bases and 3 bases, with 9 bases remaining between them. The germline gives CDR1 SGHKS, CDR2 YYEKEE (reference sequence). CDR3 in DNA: TGTGCCAGCAGCTTGGATGGCGGGGAAGAGACCCAGTACTTC. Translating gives CASSLDGGEETQYF.

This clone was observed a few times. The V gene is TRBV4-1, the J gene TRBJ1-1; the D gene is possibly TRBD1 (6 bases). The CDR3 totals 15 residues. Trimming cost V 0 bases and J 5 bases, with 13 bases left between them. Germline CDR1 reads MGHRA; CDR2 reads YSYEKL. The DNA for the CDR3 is TGCGCCAGCAGCCAAGATCAGGGGTTTTATACTGAAGCTTTCTTT. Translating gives CASSQDQGFYTEAFF.

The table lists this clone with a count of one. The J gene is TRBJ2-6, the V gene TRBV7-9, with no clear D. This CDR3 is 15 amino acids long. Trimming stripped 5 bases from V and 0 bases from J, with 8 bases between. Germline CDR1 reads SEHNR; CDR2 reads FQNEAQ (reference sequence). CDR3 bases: TGTGCCAGCAGCCTATCGGTCTCTGGGGCCAACGTCCTGACTTTC. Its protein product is CASSLSVSGANVLTF.

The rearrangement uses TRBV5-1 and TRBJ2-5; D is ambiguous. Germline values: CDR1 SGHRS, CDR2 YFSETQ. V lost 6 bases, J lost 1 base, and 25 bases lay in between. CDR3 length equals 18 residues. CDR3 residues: CASTPAVLFGRPQETQYF. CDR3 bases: TGCGCCAGCACCCCAGCCGTTCTCTTCGGCAGGCCCCAAGAGACCCAGTACTTC.